The TCR beta chain under discussion was sequenced for a study of blood T cell repertoires in COVID-19. Recovered Cohort 3 donors showed two negative PCRs, clearance, or symptom resolution. There are 15 residues in the CDR3. The V gene lost 5 bases and the J gene lost 5 bases, with 16 bases spanning the gap. From germline, CDR1 is SGHTA and CDR2 FQGNSA. As originally analysed: Cell counts per sample came from amplifying reference gene primers. Libraries were prepared by immunoSEQ multiplex PCR; TCRdb keeps only in-frame clonotypes and omits some of them. The V and J calls and clone size come from that table; D and trimming were worked out from the DNA. Here the sample spans about 310,000 clones, under 90% being singletons.

The source is a man in his fifties or sixties who had recovered from COVID-19. The chain combines TRBV7-2 with TRBJ1-5; no reliable D call. Sequencing was done on a sample of PBMCs or T cells enriched from blood (not recorded which). In nucleotides, the CDR3 is TGTGCCAGCAGCCCCGACACAATTTATTATCAGCCCCAGCATTTT. As protein: CASSPDTIYYQPQHF.